A single sample gave rise to the 19 T cell receptor beta chains below, sequenced in a study of T cell responses to AZD1222 COVID-19 vaccine. Clones were sequenced by immunoSEQ multiplex PCR, and TCRdb holds only the in-frame ones, with some missing. The sample has roughly 200,000 clones; roughly 93% are singletons. The sequencing here drew on peripheral blood, taken 28 days after the second dose of the MenACWY control vaccine. The receptor source for this set is an adult who received the MenACWY meningococcal vaccine as a control.

The rearrangement links TRBV10-2 to TRBJ1-1, with D maybe TRBD1 (5 bases). CDR3 length: 13 residues. The V and J ends lost 7 bases and 0 bases respectively, with 9 bases between them. CDR1 and CDR2 (germline): WSHSY, SAAADI. CDR3 DNA: TGCGCCAGCAAATGGGGGGTGAACACTGAAGCTTTCTTT. This codes for CASKWGVNTEAFF.

The chain links TRBV9 to TRBJ2-3; D is possibly TRBD1 (5 bases). Trimming stripped 4 bases from V and 2 bases from J, with 14 bases between. The CDR3 is 15 residues long. Germline loops: CDR1 SGDLS, CDR2 YYNGEE. The CDR3 protein is CASSPTDRYTDTQYF. In DNA, the CDR3 is TGTGCCAGCAGCCCTACCGACAGATACACAGATACGCAGTATTTT.

The gene calls are TRBV15 and TRBJ2-3; 10 nucleotides line up with TRBD2. The CDR3 totals 19 residues. Trimming at V came to 0 bases and at J to 7 bases, leaving 16 bases not matched to a gene. Germline CDR1 reads LNHNV; CDR2 reads YYDKDF (reference sequence). CDR3 region: CATSRDKRGGPILVHTQYF. In DNA, the CDR3 is TGTGCCACCAGCAGAGATAAGCGGGGGGGCCCTATCCTTGTACATACGCAGTATTTT.

The gene calls are TRBV30 and TRBJ2-1; no firm D call. In germline, CDR1 is GTSNPN, CDR2 SVGIG (reference sequence). Trimming removed 4 bases at V and 5 bases at J, with 12 bases between. The CDR3 consists of 13 residues. The CDR3 loop reads CAWNKGYHNEQFF. CDR3 sequence (DNA): TGTGCCTGGAACAAGGGTTATCACAATGAGCAGTTCTTC.

For the CDR3, the DNA is TGTGCCAGCAGACACAGGGGGGACAATCAGCCCCAGCATTTT. It translates to CASRHRGDNQPQHF. The V gene is TRBV6-5, the J gene TRBJ1-5; 8 nucleotides agree with TRBD1. The CDR3 runs 14 residues. V lost 6 bases, J lost 3 bases, and 4 bases stayed unmatched. From germline, CDR1 is MNHEY and CDR2 SVGAGI.

The gene calls are TRBV28 and TRBJ2-2; D may be TRBD1 or TRBD2 (6 bases each). CDR1 MDHEN and CDR2 SYDVKM come from the germline V gene. The CDR3 covers 14 residues. Deletions cut 8 bases from V and 0 bases from J, with 10 bases between. The CDR3 bases are TGTGCCAGCCGGGGGCTCGCGAACACCGGGGAGCTGTTTTTT. Protein: CASRGLANTGELFF.

The chain links TRBV7-9 to TRBJ1-1; the D is unclear. V dropped 5 bases and J dropped 0 bases, with 13 bases sitting between them. The germline V gene encodes CDR1 SEHNR and CDR2 FQNEAQ (reference sequence). The CDR3 sequence is 15 residues long. The CDR3 loop is CASSRLQGMNTEAFF. The CDR3 coding sequence is TGTGCCAGCAGCCGATTGCAAGGAATGAACACTGAAGCTTTCTTT.

CDR3: CAWSNRGRSYTQYF. The CDR3, as DNA: TGTGCCTGGAGTAATCGCGGTCGGAGTTATACGCAGTATTTT. The rearrangement links TRBV30 to TRBJ2-3; D uncertain. V lost 2 bases and J lost 7, with 16 bases in between. From germline, CDR1 is GTSNPN and CDR2 SVGIG (reference sequence). The CDR3 has 14 amino acids. Full variable domain (remainder filled in from reference TRBV30 and TRBJ2-3): SQTIHQWPATLVQPVGSPLSLECTVEGTSNPNLYWYRQAAGRGLQLLFYSVGIGQISSEVPQNLSASRPQDRQFILSSKKLLLSDSGFYLCAWSNRGRSYTQYFGPGTRLTVL.

The rearrangement links TRBV19 to TRBJ1-6; the D gene is possibly TRBD1 (5 bases). Germline V gives CDR1 LNHDA, CDR2 SQIVND (reference sequence). V gave up 6 bases and J gave up 0 bases, with 9 bases separating them. CDR3 length: 15 residues. The DNA for the CDR3 is TGTGCCAGTAGAAGGGGACGCTCCTATAATTCACCCCTCCACTTT. It codes for CASRRGRSYNSPLHF.

This sequence joins TRBV7-9 and TRBJ1-6, with D unresolved. The germline gives CDR1 SEHNR, CDR2 FQNEAQ (reference sequence). Between the trimmed V and J ends, which lost 5 bases and 7 bases, there was a span of 12 bases. This CDR3 has 14 amino acids. The CDR3 loop is CASSHREGNSPLHF. In DNA, the CDR3 is TGTGCCAGCAGCCATAGAGAAGGAAATTCACCCCTCCACTTT.

The chain has TRBV12-3 or TRBV12-4 and TRBJ1-2; 8 positions agree with TRBD1. V lost 6 bases and J lost 8; bases outside the gene matches: 8. The CDR3 contains 13 residues. The CDR3: CASSFGTGLGYTF. CDR3 DNA sequence: TGTGCCAGCAGCTTCGGGACAGGCCTCGGCTACACCTTC.

The V and J genes are TRBV19 and TRBJ1-5; maybe TRBD1 (5 bases). The germline CDR1 and CDR2 sequences are LNHDA and SQIVND (reference sequence). V lost 5 bases and J 7 bases, leaving 12 bases between the germline ends. CDR3 length equals 13 residues. This chain's CDR3 is CASSVGVGQPQHF. The CDR3 region has the DNA TGTGCCAGTAGTGTAGGGGTTGGACAGCCCCAGCATTTT.

This chain joins TRBV5-1 and TRBJ1-1; tentative D call: TRBD1 (6 bases). CDR1 is SGHRS, CDR2 YFSETQ, per germline. V was clipped by 3 bases and J by 4 bases, with 13 bases between them. The CDR3 consists of 14 residues. The CDR3 nucleotides are TGCGCCAGCAGCTGGGGGCAGGGGAGCACTGAAGCTTTCTTT. This encodes CASSWGQGSTEAFF.

The chain carries TRBV5-4 and TRBJ1-5, with D perhaps TRBD1 (6 bases). This CDR3 is 15 amino acids long. Germline loops: CDR1 SGHNT, CDR2 YYREEE (reference sequence). V lost 0 bases to trimming and J lost 1 base, with 8 bases between them. The CDR3, as DNA: TGTGCCAGCAGCTTGGGAGGGGGGAGCAATCAGCCCCAGCATTTT. Amino acid sequence: CASSLGGGSNQPQHF.

The V and J genes are TRBV28 and TRBJ1-2; 7 positions match TRBD1. The CDR3 runs to 16 residues. Trimming removed 5 bases from V and 3 bases from J; junction bases left unmatched: 12. Germline loops: CDR1 MDHEN, CDR2 SYDVKM. CDR3 bases: TGTGCCAGCAGTCCGGCCGGGACAGCGGAATACTATGGCTACACCTTC. It specifies CASSPAGTAEYYGYTF.

The chain recombines TRBV5-1 with TRBJ2-5; TRBD2 matches at 11 bases. The CDR3 consists of 15 residues. V shed 5 bases and J 3 bases; nucleotides not matched to a gene: 6. The V gene's germline CDR1 is SGHRS and CDR2 YFSETQ. The CDR3 is CASRSSGGREETQYF. The CDR3 DNA reads as TGCGCCAGCAGATCTAGCGGGGGGCGGGAAGAGACCCAGTACTTC. Variable domain in full (rest from reference TRBV5-1 and TRBJ2-5): KAGVTQTPRYLIKTRGQQVTLSCSPISGHRSVSWYQQTPGQGLQFLFEYFSETQRNKGNFPGRFSGRQFSNSRSEMNVSTLELGDSALYLCASRSSGGREETQYFGPGTRLLVL.

V is TRBV4-2 and J is TRBJ1-2; TRBD1 matches 7 bases. Germline values: CDR1 LGHNA, CDR2 YNFKEQ. V shed 0 bases and J 3 bases; nucleotides not matched to a gene: 7. The CDR3 totals 16 residues. CDR3: CASSQDRGGWDYGYTF. The CDR3 nucleotides are TGTGCCAGCAGCCAAGATCGAGGGGGCTGGGACTATGGCTACACCTTC.

Remarks on this clone: This same CDR3 is encoded by further DNA sequences in the sample. This chain links TRBV2 with TRBJ2-6; no definite D call. This CDR3 has 12 amino acids. Germline V lookup: CDR1 SNHLY, CDR2 FYNNEI. Trimming stripped 4 bases from V and 4 bases from J, with 2 bases between. CDR3 DNA sequence: TGTGCCAGCAGTGCAGGGGCCAACGTCCTGACTTTC. This gives the protein CASSAGANVLTF.

The chain couples TRBV7-9 to TRBJ2-5; D unclear. Trimming left V 3 bases short and J 8 bases short, with 7 bases between. Germline V gives CDR1 SEHNR, CDR2 FQNEAQ (reference sequence). There are 11 residues in the CDR3. The CDR3 DNA reads as TGTGCCAGCAGCTTCCTCGATACCCAGTACTTC. As protein: CASSFLDTQYF.